Listed below are T cell receptor beta chains from one sample, sequenced in a study of blood T cells in healthy people across ages. Each CDR3 protein gets one entry after TCRdb re-called the 5' RACE reads with MiXCR. The sample records around 1,500,000 distinct CDR3 sequences, 40% to 50% being singletons. Sequenced: blood. The receptor set was obtained from a woman under 30 in good health. The CDR3 runs from the conserved cysteine through the conserved F or W. D genes are given only for firm matches. Clone size is shown for a subset of rows, as once, few, many or a class of expanded clone.

v_gene,j_gene,d_gene,abundance,CDR3nt,CDR3aa
TRBV6-6,TRBJ1-5,NA,few,TGTGCCAGCAGTTACTTTGAGGCAGCGAGACGCAATCAGCCCCAGCATTTT,CASSYFEAARRNQPQHF
TRBV10-3,TRBJ2-3,NA,few,TGTGCCATCTCCCTTGAGGGGAGGGGGACAGATACGCAGTATTTT,CAISLEGRGTDTQYF
TRBV7-9,TRBJ1-5,NA,NA,TGTGCCAGCAGCTTAGCGGAGGGGGGGGTCAATCAGCCCCAGCATTTT,CASSLAEGGVNQPQHF
TRBV20-1,TRBJ2-1,NA,few,TGCAGTTGGACGGGAGAGGTTGAGGAGCAGTTCTTC,CSWTGEVEEQFF
TRBV6-6,TRBJ1-6,TRBD1,NA,TGTGCCAGCAGTTTCCGGCAGGGGGGGAATTCACCCCTCCACTTT,CASSFRQGGNSPLHF
TRBV12-3/TRBV12-4,TRBJ1-2,NA,NA,TGTGCCAGCAGTTTAGGGCCCCGGAGATATGGCTACACCTTC,CASSLGPRRYGYTF
TRBV14,TRBJ2-1,TRBD2,few,TGTGCCAGCAGTCTTTTTGGACTAGCGGGAGAGGGTGAGCAGTTCTTC,CASSLFGLAGEGEQFF
TRBV7-2,TRBJ2-5,NA,NA,TGTGCCAGCAGCCTATCGGCGAGCCCAGAGACCCAGTACTTC,CASSLSASPETQYF
TRBV7-2,TRBJ2-1,TRBD2,few,TGTGCCAGCAGCTTAGATAGCGGGAGTAATGAGCAGTTCTTC,CASSLDSGSNEQFF
TRBV20-1,TRBJ2-5,TRBD2,few,TGCAGTGCTTCTGTAGCGGGAGTGAGAAAGACCCAGTACTTC,CSASVAGVRKTQYF
TRBV13,TRBJ1-6,NA,NA,TGTGCCAGCAGCTTCCACGGGGGTCCCCCTTCACCCCTCCACTTT,CASSFHGGPPSPLHF
TRBV20-1,TRBJ1-3,NA,NA,TGCAGTGCTTCTAACACCGGTAGCTCTGGAAACACCATATATTTT,CSASNTGSSGNTIYF
TRBV29-1,TRBJ1-1,NA,few,TGCAGCGTCTCGGGGGGCAGAGAGAACACTGAAGCTTTCTTT,CSVSGGRENTEAFF
TRBV28,TRBJ1-2,NA,NA,TGTGCCAGCACAGTTCTTGGCGGTAATGGCTACACCTTC,CASTVLGGNGYTF
TRBV6-1,TRBJ2-1,TRBD2,NA,TGTGCCAGCAACCCGGAGGGGAGGGGACCCTACAATGAGCAGTTCTTC,CASNPEGRGPYNEQFF
TRBV6-6,TRBJ2-7,NA,NA,TGTGCCAGCAGTTACGTGGGTGGAGAGACCCGGTACTTC,CASSYVGGETRYF